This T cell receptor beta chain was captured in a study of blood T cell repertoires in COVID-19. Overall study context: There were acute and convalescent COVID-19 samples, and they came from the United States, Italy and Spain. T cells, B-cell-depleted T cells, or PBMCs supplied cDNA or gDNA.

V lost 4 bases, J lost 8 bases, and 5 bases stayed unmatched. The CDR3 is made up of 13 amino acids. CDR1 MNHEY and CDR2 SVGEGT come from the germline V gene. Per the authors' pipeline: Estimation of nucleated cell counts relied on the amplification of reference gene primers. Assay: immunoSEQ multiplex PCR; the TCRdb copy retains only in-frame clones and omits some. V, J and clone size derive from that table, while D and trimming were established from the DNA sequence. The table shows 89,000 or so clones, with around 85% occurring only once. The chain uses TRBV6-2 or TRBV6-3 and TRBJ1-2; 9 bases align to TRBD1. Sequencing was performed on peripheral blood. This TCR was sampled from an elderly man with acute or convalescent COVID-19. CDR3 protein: CASSLQGARGYTF. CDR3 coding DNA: TGTGCCAGCAGTTTACAGGGGGCTAGAGGCTACACCTTC.